This T cell receptor beta chain was obtained from a study of OX40 agonist ivuxolimab in advanced cancers. Study overall: A diagnosis of hepatocellular carcinoma, melanoma, renal cell or head and neck cancer was present in dose-escalation patients. Partial responses were seen in three patients, one with hepatocellular carcinoma and two with cutaneous melanoma.

Any history of autoimmune disease or systemic immunosuppression disqualified patients. This CDR3 has 19 residues. V lost 2 bases and J lost 6; bases outside the gene matches: 18. The germline gives CDR1 MNHEY, CDR2 SMNVEV (reference sequence). Assay: immunoSEQ multiplex PCR; the TCRdb copy retains only in-frame clones and omits some. The data hold about 72,000 clones, with 80% to 90% observed a single time. Study-wide results and caveats: What antigens the expanded peripheral T cells recognized was never established.

Details on this clone: The antigen is not known.

The sample in question was CD4+ or CD8+ T cells sorted from blood, obtained in a trial of the OX40 agonist ivuxolimab. The receptor comes from an adult with an advanced solid tumor such as melanoma, head and neck, liver or kidney cancer. This chain joins TRBV27 and TRBJ2-2; 7 nucleotides line up with TRBD1. In DNA form, the CDR3 reads TGTGCCAGCAGTTTAGATGGCACGGGGAGACAGGGTGTCGCCGGGGAGCTGTTTTTT. Amino acid sequence: CASSLDGTGRQGVAGELFF.